Listed here are 27 T cell receptor beta chains from one sample, sequenced in a study of shared clonotypes between healthy human individuals. Sequencing was performed with immunoSEQ multiplex PCR; in TCRdb, only in-frame clones are kept and a portion is missing. Of about 180,000 clones detected, about 93% appear once; the ten largest clones hold approximately 0.07%. Sequenced input: naive CD4+ T cells sorted from blood. Regarding subset: CD45RA+ positively selected. These receptors were taken from a woman younger than 45 in good health.

V gene TRBV4-1 combines with J gene TRBJ2-7; 10 bases agree with TRBD2. The CDR3 has 17 amino acids. The V segment lost 1 base and the J segment 2 bases; nucleotides outside the gene matches: 8. Germline V lookup: CDR1 MGHRA, CDR2 YSYEKL. For the CDR3, the DNA is TGCGCCAGCAGCCAAGTCCAGACTAGCGGGTACCCCTACGAGCAGTACTTC. It translates to CASSQVQTSGYPYEQYF.

The V call is TRBV10-3, the J call TRBJ1-2; D unclear. V lost 0 bases and J 5 bases, leaving 13 bases between the germline ends. The CDR3 loop spans 15 amino acids. Per germline, CDR1 ENHRY and CDR2 SYGVKD. The CDR3 region is CAISESRAPTYGYTF. The CDR3, as DNA: TGTGCCATCAGTGAGTCGAGGGCACCCACGTATGGCTACACCTTC.

This sequence joins TRBV7-9 and TRBJ1-3; TRBD1 matches 8 bases. The germline CDR1 and CDR2 sequences are SEHNR and FQNEAQ (reference sequence). The junction had 8 bases not matched to a gene; V was cut back by 5 bases and J by 2 bases. The length of the CDR3 is 16 residues. CDR3 in DNA: TGTGCCAGCAGCCCCTTGTCGGACAGGGCTGGAAACACCATATATTTT. It is translated as CASSPLSDRAGNTIYF.

The rearrangement links TRBV5-1 to TRBJ2-7; 9 bases match TRBD1. This CDR3 has 15 amino acids. V shed 4 bases, J shed 6 bases, and the junction held 11 bases outside the gene matches. The germline V gene encodes CDR1 SGHRS and CDR2 YFSETQ. DNA of the CDR3: TGCGCCAGCAGCCTGCCCGGGACAGGGTCTGTCGAGCAGTACTTC. Its translation: CASSLPGTGSVEQYF.

The rearrangement joins TRBV2 to TRBJ1-5, with 7 bases identical to TRBD1. Germline values: CDR1 SNHLY, CDR2 FYNNEI. CDR3 length equals 14 residues. The V gene end was trimmed by 3 bases and the J gene end by 4 bases; junction bases not matched to a gene: 3. CDR3 amino acids: CASSDRDRNQPQHF. In DNA, the CDR3 is TGTGCCAGCAGTGACCGGGACAGAAATCAGCCCCAGCATTTT. The entire variable domain, with the rest obtained from reference TRBV2 and TRBJ1-5, is as follows: EPEVTQTPSHQVTQMGQEVILRCVPISNHLYFYWYRQILGQKVEFLVSFYNNEISEKSEIFDDQFSVERPDGSNFTLKIRSTKLEDSAMYFCASSDRDRNQPQHFGDGTRLSIL.

This clone was recorded a few times. The chain couples TRBV6-5 to TRBJ2-7, with D possibly matching TRBD2 (5 bases). The CDR3 runs to 12 residues. The germline V gene encodes CDR1 MNHEY and CDR2 SVGAGI. V lost 6 bases and J 0 bases, leaving 6 bases between the germline ends. The CDR3 nucleotides are TGTGCCAGCAGGAGCGGCTCCTACGAGCAGTACTTC. Translating it yields CASRSGSYEQYF.

In DNA form, the CDR3 reads TGCGCCAGCAGCTTCAGGGGACCCCCCTACGAGCAGTACTTC. The encoded protein is CASSFRGPPYEQYF. The chain is built from TRBV5-1 and TRBJ2-7; a weak D match, TRBD1 (6 bases). Trimming took off 2 bases at V and 2 bases at J, with 11 bases between the two ends. Per germline, CDR1 SGHRS and CDR2 YFSETQ. This CDR3 has 14 amino acids.

The chain recombines TRBV5-4 with TRBJ2-2; TRBD1 matches at 8 bases. The CDR3 has 16 amino acids. V lost 0 bases, J lost 1 base, and 2 bases stayed unmatched. Per the germline V gene, CDR1 is SGHNT and CDR2 is YYREEE (reference sequence). CDR3 coding DNA: TGTGCCAGCAGCTTGGGTGGGACAGGGAACACCGGGGAGCTGTTTTTT. Translation gives CASSLGGTGNTGELFF.

This clone was counted a few times. This sequence joins TRBV5-8 and TRBJ2-3; no clear D. Germline assignment: CDR1 SGHTS and CDR2 YDEGEE. The CDR3 runs 14 residues. Trimming took off 0 bases at V and 6 bases at J, with 11 bases between the two ends. CDR3 bases: TGTGCCAGCAGCTTGGGTCAAGCGCCGGATACGCAGTATTTT. The encoded protein is CASSLGQAPDTQYF.

The chain combines TRBV18 with TRBJ2-7, with D maybe TRBD2 (5 bases). Trimming removed 5 bases at V and 5 bases at J, with 13 bases between. Germline V gene sequence: CDR1 KGHSH, CDR2 LQKENI. The CDR3 extends over 13 amino acids. The CDR3 protein is CASSAGQPDEQYF. CDR3 sequence (DNA): TGTGCCAGCTCAGCGGGCCAACCAGACGAGCAGTACTTC. Combining the CDR3 with reference TRBV18 and TRBJ2-7 gives the whole variable domain NAGVMQNPRHLVRRRGQEARLRCSPMKGHSHVYWYRQLPEEGLKFMVYLQKENIIDESGMPKERFSAEFPKEGPSILRIQQVVRGDSAAYFCASSAGQPDEQYFGPGTRLTVT.

V and J are TRBV18 and TRBJ1-2; 7 positions match TRBD1. The germline V gene has CDR1 KGHSH and CDR2 LQKENI. The ends lost 4 bases at V and 4 bases at J; junction bases unmatched: 18. The CDR3 spans 18 residues. CDR3 region: CASSLTAPTGNPTYGYTF. Written as DNA, the CDR3 is TGTGCCAGCTCACTGACGGCCCCGACAGGGAATCCGACCTATGGCTACACCTTC.

This clone was recorded only once. V is TRBV5-1 and J is TRBJ2-6; tentative D call: TRBD1 (5 bases). Germline CDR1 SGHRS, CDR2 YFSETQ. The V end was cut by 5 bases, the J end by 0 bases, with 15 bases between. The CDR3 is 17 residues long. The CDR3 loop reads CASSEQASYSGANVLTF. CDR3 nucleotide sequence: TGCGCCAGCAGTGAACAGGCCTCCTACTCTGGGGCCAACGTCCTGACTTTC.

The chain joins TRBV11-2 to TRBJ1-1, with D unclear. V lost 1 base, J lost 0 bases, and 6 bases lay in between. CDR3 length: 14 amino acids. Germline values: CDR1 SGHAT, CDR2 FQNNGV. CDR3 in DNA: TGTGCCAGCAGCTTAGGCTCGGTGAACACTGAAGCTTTCTTT. Amino acids: CASSLGSVNTEAFF.

The CDR3 DNA follows: TGTGCCAGCAGCTTGACTCACAATTCAAAACTGTTTTTT. Amino acid sequence: CASSLTHNSKLFF. The gene calls are TRBV27 and TRBJ1-4; D gene unclear. The germline gives CDR1 MNHEY, CDR2 SMNVEV (reference sequence). The CDR3 has 13 amino acids. Trimming took 6 bases from V and 10 from J, leaving 15 bases between them.

The chain links TRBV7-2 to TRBJ1-1; 9 bases are shared with TRBD1. From germline, CDR1 is SGHTA and CDR2 FQGNSA. The V gene end was trimmed by 1 base and the J gene end by 11 bases; junction bases not matched to a gene: 5. This CDR3 comprises 13 residues. CDR3 amino acids: CASSLDRGREAFF. Here the CDR3 DNA reads TGTGCCAGCAGCTTAGACAGGGGGCGGGAGGCTTTCTTT.

The chain uses TRBV2 and TRBJ2-5; 13 nucleotides match TRBD2. Germline V CDR1 and CDR2: SNHLY, FYNNEI. V lost 4 bases, J lost 2 bases, and 7 bases stayed unmatched. The CDR3 loop spans 17 amino acids. As DNA, the CDR3 is TGTGCCAGCAGTGGTGGTGGACTAGCGGGAGTTCAAGAGACCCAGTACTTC. It encodes CASSGGGLAGVQETQYF.

The rearrangement links TRBV10-3 to TRBJ2-7; 8 positions agree with TRBD1. Trimming took 0 bases from V and 2 from J; bases not matched to a gene: 3. The CDR3 length is 15 residues. The germline V gene has CDR1 ENHRY and CDR2 SYGVKD. The CDR3 spells CAISESRTGTYEQYF. In DNA form, the CDR3 reads TGTGCCATCAGTGAGTCGAGGACAGGGACCTACGAGCAGTACTTC.

This clone was seen just once. CDR3 bases: TGTGCCAGCAAAGGGACAGGGGGCCCGGGCACTGAAGCTTTCTTT. It yields the protein CASKGTGGPGTEAFF. This chain connects TRBV2 to TRBJ1-1, with 12 bases fitting TRBD1. The J segment lost 4 bases and the V segment lost 7 bases, leaving 7 bases of the junction unmatched. The CDR3 contains 15 residues. CDR1 SNHLY and CDR2 FYNNEI come from the germline V gene.

The rearrangement uses TRBV10-2 and TRBJ1-5; no clear D. The CDR3 length is 14 residues. CDR1 is WSHSY, CDR2 SAAADI, per germline. The germline V and J ends were trimmed by 2 bases and 4 bases, with 9 bases remaining between them. CDR3 sequence: CASSEVGGNQPQHF. The DNA for the CDR3 is TGCGCCAGCAGTGAGGTAGGCGGGAATCAGCCCCAGCATTTT.

The chain is built from TRBV19 and TRBJ2-3; D unresolved. Trimming took off 3 bases at V and 0 bases at J, with 10 bases between the two ends. The length of the CDR3 is 15 residues. CDR1 and CDR2 (germline): LNHDA, SQIVND (reference sequence). CDR3 sequence reads: CASSISWGSTDTQYF. CDR3 in DNA: TGTGCCAGTAGTATCTCATGGGGAAGCACAGATACGCAGTATTTT.

This clone was seen just once. Other DNA sequences in this sample translate to the same CDR3. V gene TRBV5-1 combines with J gene TRBJ1-1; D unresolved. V gave up 2 bases and J gave up 1 base, with 6 bases separating them. This CDR3 spans 13 amino acids. CDR1 is SGHRS, CDR2 YFSETQ, per germline. CDR3 bases: TGCGCCAGCAGCTTCGAGGGGAACACTGAAGCTTTCTTT. Its translation is CASSFEGNTEAFF.

The chain links TRBV11-2 to TRBJ2-7; 11 bases align to TRBD1. Losses at the gene ends were 1 base for V and 5 bases for J; bases not matched to a gene: 10. CDR3 length: 17 residues. From germline, CDR1 is SGHAT and CDR2 FQNNGV. Here the CDR3 DNA reads TGTGCCAGCAGCTTAGTTCCTTGGACAGGGGGCGGCCACGAGCAGTACTTC. This gives the protein CASSLVPWTGGGHEQYF.

This clone has just one count. The rearrangement links TRBV18 to TRBJ2-1; no definite D call. Trimming took off 2 bases at V and 2 bases at J, with 19 bases between the two ends. This CDR3 has 18 residues. Germline loops: CDR1 KGHSH, CDR2 LQKENI. This CDR3 is CASSPYHVIPTAYNEQFF. DNA for the CDR3: TGTGCCAGCTCACCATACCATGTTATTCCAACAGCCTACAATGAGCAGTTCTTC.

The CDR3 reads CASSQDPPTSGMLDEQYF. CDR3 DNA: TGCGCCAGCAGCCAAGATCCACCGACTAGCGGGATGCTCGACGAGCAGTACTTC. The V and J genes are TRBV4-1 and TRBJ2-7, with 11 bases aligning to TRBD2. CDR1 is MGHRA, CDR2 YSYEKL, per germline. Trimming cost V 0 bases and J 5 bases; bases outside gene matches: 12. This CDR3 is 18 amino acids long.

This chain links TRBV6-1 with TRBJ2-7; 9 bases fit TRBD2. V was clipped by 3 bases and J by 3 bases; unmatched bases: 6. CDR1 and CDR2 (germline): MNHNS, SASEGT. The CDR3 has 15 amino acids. CDR3 in DNA: TGTGCCAGCAGTGATGCCGGGACTAGCAACTACGAGCAGTACTTC. It translates to CASSDAGTSNYEQYF.

V is TRBV5-4 and J is TRBJ2-7; 9 bases line up with TRBD2. The CDR3 is made up of 15 amino acids. Trimming removed 7 bases from V and 4 bases from J; junction bases left unmatched: 12. The germline CDR1 and CDR2 sequences are SGHNT and YYREEE (reference sequence). CDR3 sequence reads: CASFLAGGPGYEQYF. In DNA, the CDR3 is TGTGCCAGCTTTTTGGCGGGAGGGCCTGGGTACGAGCAGTACTTC.

This chain connects TRBV27 to TRBJ2-7; the D is unclear. The CDR3 totals 14 residues. From germline, CDR1 is MNHEY and CDR2 SMNVEV (reference sequence). The germline V and J ends were trimmed by 7 bases and 0 bases, with 13 bases remaining between them. As DNA, the CDR3 is TGTGCCAGCAACCCGACAAGTGCCTCCTACGAGCAGTACTTC. It yields the protein CASNPTSASYEQYF.